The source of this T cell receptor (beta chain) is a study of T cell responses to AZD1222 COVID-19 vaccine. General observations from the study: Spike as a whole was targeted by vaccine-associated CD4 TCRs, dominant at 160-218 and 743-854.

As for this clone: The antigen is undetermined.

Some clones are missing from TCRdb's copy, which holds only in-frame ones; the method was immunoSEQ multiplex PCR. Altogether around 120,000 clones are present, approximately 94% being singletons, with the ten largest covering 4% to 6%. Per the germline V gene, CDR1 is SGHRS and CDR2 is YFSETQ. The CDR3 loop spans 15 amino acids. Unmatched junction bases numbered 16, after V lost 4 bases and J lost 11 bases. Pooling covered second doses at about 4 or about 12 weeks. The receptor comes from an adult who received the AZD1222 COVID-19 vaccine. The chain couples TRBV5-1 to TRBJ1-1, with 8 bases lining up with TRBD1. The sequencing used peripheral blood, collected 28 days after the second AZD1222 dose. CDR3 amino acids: CASSLTGDQIGGAFF. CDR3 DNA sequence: TGCGCCAGCAGCCTGACAGGGGACCAAATCGGGGGTGCTTTCTTT. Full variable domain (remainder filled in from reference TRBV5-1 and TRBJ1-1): KAGVTQTPRYLIKTRGQQVTLSCSPISGHRSVSWYQQTPGQGLQFLFEYFSETQRNKGNFPGRFSGRQFSNSRSEMNVSTLELGDSALYLCASSLTGDQIGGAFFGQGTRLTVV.